Listed here are 17 T cell receptor beta chains from one sample, sequenced in a study of Graves' ophthalmopathy and Graves' hyperthyroidism. TCR beta CDR3 regions were amplified from RNA transcripts. First-round RT-PCR with HTBI primers preceded a second-round multiplex PCR. TCRdb re-called the multiplex PCR reads through MiXCR, storing one row per CDR3 protein. The profile covers 170,000 or so distinct CDR3 sequences, with 37% appearing a single time and about 5.8% taken by the ten largest. Sequences were obtained from peripheral blood. All receptors come from a woman in her thirties or forties with Graves' ophthalmopathy.

This clonotype came up many times. The genes are TRBV5-4 and TRBJ2-7; TRBD2 matches at 13 bases. Germline trimming cut 3 bases from V and 4 bases from J; bases unmatched to any gene: 4. The CDR3 runs to 15 residues. The germline gives CDR1 SGHNT, CDR2 YYREEE (reference sequence). CDR3 nucleotides: TGTGCCAGCAGCTCCGGGACTAGCGGGGTTTACGAGCAGTACTTC. It is translated as CASSSGTSGVYEQYF.

This clonotype is a singleton in its sample. The chain carries TRBV6-1 and TRBJ2-5; 10 nucleotides align to TRBD2. Germline V CDR1 and CDR2: MNHNS, SASEGT. The CDR3 length is 12 residues. Trimming removed 7 bases from V and 9 bases from J; junction bases left unmatched: 5. CDR3 coding DNA: TGTGCCAGCACCAGAAGCGGGGGGGCCCAGTACTTC. Encoded protein: CASTRSGGAQYF.

The V gene is TRBV5-8, the J gene TRBJ1-2; D is unresolved. The germline V gene has CDR1 SGHTS and CDR2 YDEGEE. The CDR3 contains 14 residues. Trimming cost V 3 bases and J 4 bases, with 13 bases left between them. This CDR3 reads CASSSLLDGYGYTF. CDR3 coding DNA: TGTGCCAGCAGCTCTCTACTCGACGGCTATGGCTACACCTTC. The variable domain in full, with the rest retrieved from reference TRBV5-8 and TRBJ1-2, is EAGVTQSPTHLIKTRGQQATLRCSPISGHTSVYWYQQALGLGLQFLLWYDEGEERNRGNFPPRFSGRQFPNYSSELNVNALELEDSALYLCASSSLLDGYGYTFGSGTRLTVV.

This clonotype was found a few times. The chain uses TRBV7-2 and TRBJ2-7, with 12 positions matching TRBD1. Germline trimming cut 4 bases from V and 4 bases from J; bases unmatched to any gene: 5. There are 15 residues in the CDR3. CDR1 is SGHTA, CDR2 FQGNSA, per germline. The CDR3 DNA sequence: TGTGCCAGCAGCTCTTGGGGACAGGGGGCTTACGAGCAGTACTTC. Translated: CASSSWGQGAYEQYF.

In its sample, this clonotype was seen many times. V usage is TRBV10-3 and J usage is TRBJ2-5; D gene unclear. This CDR3 has 13 amino acids. Germline V gene sequence: CDR1 ENHRY, CDR2 SYGVKD. Deletions cut 0 bases from V and 10 bases from J, with 12 bases between. This chain's CDR3 is CAISESKAPDQYF. The CDR3 DNA reads as TGTGCCATCAGTGAGTCGAAGGCTCCTGACCAGTACTTC.

At least ten counts were recorded for this clonotype. The gene calls are TRBV12-3 or TRBV12-4 and TRBJ1-2; no clear D gene. This CDR3 contains 11 residues. V dropped 3 bases and J dropped 7 bases, with 6 bases sitting between them. The CDR3 region is CASSLGPGYTF. DNA for the CDR3: TGTGCCAGCAGTTTGGGCCCTGGCTACACCTTC.

The table lists this clonotype with a count of one. This rearrangement joins TRBV6-2 or TRBV6-3 to TRBJ2-7, with TRBD2 matching 14 bases. The CDR3 contains 14 residues. Trimming at V came to 4 bases and at J to 7 bases, leaving 3 bases not matched to a gene. Germline V lookup: CDR1 MNHEY, CDR2 SVGEGT. Written as DNA, the CDR3 is TGTGCCAGCAGTTGGGGACTAGCGGGAGTGGAGCAGTACTTC. Residues: CASSWGLAGVEQYF.

The sample holds many counts of this clonotype. V usage is TRBV3-1 and J usage is TRBJ2-7; D ambiguous. CDR1 LGHDT and CDR2 YNNKEL come from the germline V gene (reference sequence). CDR3 length equals 15 residues. V was trimmed by 3 bases and J by 7 bases, leaving 19 bases between them. This chain's CDR3 is CASSQTKGLAAEQYF. The CDR3 DNA reads TGTGCCAGCAGCCAGACAAAGGGCCTCGCAGCTGAGCAGTACTTC.

The chain joins TRBV11-2 to TRBJ2-5; 7 nucleotides agree with TRBD1. Germline V gene lookup returns CDR1 SGHAT and CDR2 FQNNGV. CDR3 length: 17 amino acids. The V segment lost 4 bases and the J segment 3 bases; nucleotides outside the gene matches: 14. This chain's CDR3 is CASSSPRRGHIEETQYF. The CDR3, as DNA: TGTGCCAGCAGCTCCCCCAGAAGGGGGCATATTGAAGAGACCCAGTACTTC. Full variable domain (outside the CDR3, taken from reference TRBV11-2 and TRBJ2-5): EAGVAQSPRYKIIEKRQSVAFWCNPISGHATLYWYQQILGQGPKLLIQFQNNGVVDDSQLPKDRFSAERLKGVDSTLKIQPAKLEDSAVYLCASSSPRRGHIEETQYFGPGTRLLVL.

This clonotype was seen at least ten times. The chain combines TRBV18 with TRBJ1-6; 9 bases are shared with TRBD1. The germline gives CDR1 KGHSH, CDR2 LQKENI. The CDR3 loop spans 17 amino acids. Trimming removed 6 bases from V and 5 bases from J; junction bases left unmatched: 11. CDR3 protein: CASSPTGTGSNNSPLHF. The CDR3 region has the DNA TGTGCCAGCTCGCCAACCGGGACAGGGTCCAATAATTCACCCCTCCACTTT.

V gene TRBV24-1 combines with J gene TRBJ1-1; D is ambiguous. Trimming took off 3 bases at V and 7 bases at J, with 5 bases between the two ends. Germline V gene sequence: CDR1 KGHDR, CDR2 SFDVKD. The CDR3 spans 11 residues. DNA for the CDR3: TGTGCCACCAGTGATCCTCTTGAAGCTTTCTTT. Amino acid sequence: CATSDPLEAFF.

The sample holds many counts of this clonotype. V gene TRBV10-3 combines with J gene TRBJ2-2; either TRBD1 or TRBD2 may supply D (5 bases each). Germline-derived CDR1 and CDR2 are ENHRY and SYGVKD. V lost 2 bases, J lost 4 bases, and 11 bases lay in between. The CDR3 has 15 amino acids. CDR3: CAISETGPLTGELFF. The CDR3 DNA is TGTGCCATCAGTGAGACGGGGCCGCTCACCGGGGAGCTGTTTTTT.

This clonotype was counted at least ten times. The chain links TRBV7-2 to TRBJ2-4; possibly TRBD1 or TRBD2 for D (5 bases each). V was shortened by 1 base and J by 0 bases, with 7 bases between the two germline ends. This CDR3 spans 15 amino acids. The germline CDR1 and CDR2 sequences are SGHTA and FQGNSA. The CDR3 DNA reads as TGTGCCAGCAGCTTAGTGGGGGTAGCCAAAAACATTCAGTACTTC. Encoded protein: CASSLVGVAKNIQYF.

V is TRBV6-1 and J is TRBJ1-1; no clear D gene. CDR1 MNHNS and CDR2 SASEGT come from the germline V gene. The CDR3 extends over 13 amino acids. Trimming cost V 2 bases and J 5 bases, with 9 bases left between them. The CDR3 is CASSEWRETEAFF. CDR3 bases: TGTGCCAGCAGTGAATGGCGGGAAACTGAAGCTTTCTTT.

The chain couples TRBV28 to TRBJ1-1; no definite D call. The CDR3 totals 13 residues. The ends were cut back, 5 bases at V and 8 bases at J, with 15 bases in the middle. Germline-derived CDR1 and CDR2 are MDHEN and SYDVKM. CDR3 region: CASSPYRVSEAFF. The CDR3 DNA reads TGTGCCAGCAGTCCCTACCGGGTATCCGAAGCTTTCTTT.

At least ten counts were recorded for this clonotype. The chain couples TRBV28 to TRBJ2-4, with D possibly TRBD2 on 5 matching bases. The CDR3 extends over 13 amino acids. Trimming removed 7 bases from V and 4 bases from J, with 11 bases in between. The V gene's germline CDR1 is MDHEN and CDR2 SYDVKM. CDR3 nucleotides: TGTGCCAGCACCACCCCGGGGAAAAACATTCAGTACTTC. Its protein is CASTTPGKNIQYF.

Within the sample, this clonotype is medium-sized. The chain combines TRBV20-1 with TRBJ2-7; D not certain. Germline V gene lookup returns CDR1 DFQATT and CDR2 SNEGSKA (reference sequence). With 6 bases removed from V and 0 bases from J, the gap between germline ends came to 18 bases. This CDR3 comprises 15 residues. Written as DNA, the CDR3 is TGCAGTGCCACACCCCCGACCGGTAGCTCCTACGAGCAGTACTTC. It specifies CSATPPTGSSYEQYF.